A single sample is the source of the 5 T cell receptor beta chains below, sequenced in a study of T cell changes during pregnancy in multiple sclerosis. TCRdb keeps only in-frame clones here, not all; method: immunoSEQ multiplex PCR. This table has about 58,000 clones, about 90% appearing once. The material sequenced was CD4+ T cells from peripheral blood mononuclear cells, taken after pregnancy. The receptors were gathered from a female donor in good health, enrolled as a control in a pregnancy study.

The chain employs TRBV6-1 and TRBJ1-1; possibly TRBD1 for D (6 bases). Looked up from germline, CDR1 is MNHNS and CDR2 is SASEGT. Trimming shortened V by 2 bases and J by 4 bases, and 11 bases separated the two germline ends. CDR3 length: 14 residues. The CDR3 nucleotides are TGTGCCAGCAGTGAAAGCAGGGGATTCACTGAAGCTTTCTTT. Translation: CASSESRGFTEAFF.

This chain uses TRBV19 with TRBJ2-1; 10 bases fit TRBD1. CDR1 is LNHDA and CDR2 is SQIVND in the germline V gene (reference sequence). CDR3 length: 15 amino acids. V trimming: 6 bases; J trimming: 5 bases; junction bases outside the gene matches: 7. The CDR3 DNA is TGTGCCAGTAGACCGGCCGGGACAGGGGACAATGAGCAGTTCTTC. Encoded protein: CASRPAGTGDNEQFF.

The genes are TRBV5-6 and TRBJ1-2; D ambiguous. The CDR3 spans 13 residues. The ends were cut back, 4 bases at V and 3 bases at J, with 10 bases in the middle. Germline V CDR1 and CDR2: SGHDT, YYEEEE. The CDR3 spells CASSVGGDYGYTF. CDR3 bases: TGTGCCAGCAGCGTCGGCGGGGACTATGGCTACACCTTC.

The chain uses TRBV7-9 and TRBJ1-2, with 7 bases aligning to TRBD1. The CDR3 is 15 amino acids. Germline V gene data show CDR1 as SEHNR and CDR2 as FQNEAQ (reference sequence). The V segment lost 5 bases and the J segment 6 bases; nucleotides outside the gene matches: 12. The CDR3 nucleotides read TGTGCCAGCAGCAGGGGGACAGAGAGTGGCAATGGCTACACCTTC. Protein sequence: CASSRGTESGNGYTF.

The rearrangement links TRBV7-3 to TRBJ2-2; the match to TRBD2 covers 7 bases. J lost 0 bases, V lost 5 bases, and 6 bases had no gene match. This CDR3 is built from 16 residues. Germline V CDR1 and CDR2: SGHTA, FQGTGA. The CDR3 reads CASSRTAGSNTGELFF. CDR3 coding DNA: TGTGCCAGCAGCCGAACAGCGGGGTCGAACACCGGGGAGCTGTTTTTT. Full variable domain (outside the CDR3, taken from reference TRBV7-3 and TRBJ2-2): GAGVSQTPSNKVTEKGKYVELRCDPISGHTALYWYRQSLGQGPEFLIYFQGTGAADDSGLPNDRFFAVRPEGSVSTLKIQRTERGDSAVYLCASSRTAGSNTGELFFGEGSRLTVL.